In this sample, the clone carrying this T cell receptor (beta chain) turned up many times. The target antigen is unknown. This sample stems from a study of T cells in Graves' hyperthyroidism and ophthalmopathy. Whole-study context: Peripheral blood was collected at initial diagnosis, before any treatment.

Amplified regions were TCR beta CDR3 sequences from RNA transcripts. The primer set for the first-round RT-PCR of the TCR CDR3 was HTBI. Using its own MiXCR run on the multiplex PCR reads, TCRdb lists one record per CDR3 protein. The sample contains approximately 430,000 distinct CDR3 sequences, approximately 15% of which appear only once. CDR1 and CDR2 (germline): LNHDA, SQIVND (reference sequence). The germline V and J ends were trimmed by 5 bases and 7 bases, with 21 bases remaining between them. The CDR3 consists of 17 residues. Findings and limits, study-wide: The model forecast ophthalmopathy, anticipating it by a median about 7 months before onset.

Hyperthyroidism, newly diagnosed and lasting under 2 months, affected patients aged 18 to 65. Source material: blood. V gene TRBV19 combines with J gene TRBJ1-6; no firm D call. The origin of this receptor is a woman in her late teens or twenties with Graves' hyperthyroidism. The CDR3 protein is CASSSTGIRGGNSPLHF. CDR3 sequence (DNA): TGTGCCAGTAGTTCAACGGGGATCCGTGGCGGGAATTCACCCCTCCACTTT.